Sequencing of this TCR beta chain was carried out in a study of blood T cell repertoires in COVID-19. Original processing notes: Amplified reference gene primers provided the basis for estimating nucleated cell counts. Repertoires were generated with immunoSEQ multiplex PCR, while TCRdb's copy carries only in-frame clones and drops some. V and J calls and clone size are copied from that table; D and trimming were computed from the DNA. This table holds a few hundred thousand clones, 84% found once. Germline assignment: CDR1 LGHDT and CDR2 YNNKEL (reference sequence). This CDR3 spans 15 amino acids. Between the trimmed V and J ends, which lost 4 bases and 1 base, there was a span of 13 bases.

This rearrangement joins TRBV3-1 (or the pseudogene TRBV3-2) to TRBJ2-5; possibly TRBD1 for D (6 bases). The receptor was isolated from a man aged 45 to 65 with active or convalescent COVID-19. The material sequenced was peripheral blood. For the CDR3, the DNA is TGTGCCAGCAGCCTCCACGGGGACACCCAAGAGACCCAGTACTTC. This translates into CASSLHGDTQETQYF.